One and the same sample provided the 6 T cell receptor beta chains below, sequenced in a study of T-cell memory formation after mild COVID-19. Via MiXCR, TCRdb re-called the 5' RACE reads, giving one row per CDR3 protein. The table shows hundreds of thousands of distinct CDR3 sequences, with roughly 17% occurring only once. Material: PBMCs or a T cell subset sorted from them (not recorded which). Source of these receptors: an adult woman who had mild COVID-19 (a few samples of this study predate the infection). Cell type and time point are not known.

The chain links TRBV7-9 to TRBJ2-3; either TRBD1 or TRBD2 may supply D (5 bases each). The CDR3 is made up of 18 amino acids. Germline V lookup: CDR1 SEHNR, CDR2 FQNEAQ (reference sequence). V lost 1 base and J lost 1, with 18 bases in between. This CDR3 reads CASSLGVRRRGGTDTQYF. Written as DNA, the CDR3 is TGTGCCAGCAGCTTAGGGGTCCGGAGACGAGGGGGCACAGATACGCAGTATTTT. Combining the CDR3 with reference TRBV7-9 and TRBJ2-3 gives the whole variable domain DTGVSQNPRHKITKRGQNVTFRCDPISEHNRLYWYRQTLGQGPEFLTYFQNEAQLEKSRLLSDRFSAERPKGSFSTLEIQRTEQGDSAMYLCASSLGVRRRGGTDTQYFGPGTRLTVL.

This clonotype is a singleton in its sample. V gene TRBV28 combines with J gene TRBJ2-7; 11 bases agree with TRBD2. The junction had 11 bases not matched to a gene; V was cut back by 1 base and J by 3 bases. Germline assignment: CDR1 MDHEN and CDR2 SYDVKM. This CDR3 comprises 18 residues. The CDR3 reads CASSLYRSGRASGYEQYF. In nucleotides, the CDR3 is TGTGCCAGCAGTTTATATCGTAGCGGGAGGGCTTCGGGCTACGAGCAGTACTTC.

The chain uses TRBV9 and TRBJ1-1; D is uncertain. The CDR3 has 14 residues. Germline V gives CDR1 SGDLS, CDR2 YYNGEE. Trimming cost V 0 bases and J 2 bases, with 8 bases left between them. The CDR3 here is CASSVGQTNTEAFF. The CDR3 DNA follows: TGTGCCAGCAGCGTAGGGCAGACTAACACTGAAGCTTTCTTT.

This rearrangement joins TRBV4-3 to TRBJ2-6; either TRBD1 or TRBD2 may fit D (5 bases each). V lost 4 bases, J lost 2 bases, and 15 bases lay in between. Germline V gene lookup returns CDR1 LGHNA and CDR2 YSLEER. The CDR3 runs 17 residues. The CDR3 DNA sequence: TGCGCCAGCAGCCGAAATTTCCAGGGACCTGGGGCCAACGTCCTGACTTTC. The encoded protein is CASSRNFQGPGANVLTF.

In its sample, this clonotype was seen a few times. This CDR3 is CASSQDPGGVYEQYF. In nucleotides, the CDR3 is TGCGCCAGCAGCCAAGACCCGGGAGGGGTCTACGAGCAGTACTTC. The V and J genes are TRBV4-3 and TRBJ2-7, with 8 bases aligning to TRBD2. Germline loops: CDR1 LGHNA, CDR2 YSLEER. Trimming cost V 0 bases and J 3 bases; bases outside gene matches: 4. The CDR3 has 15 amino acids.

This clonotype was counted a few times. This sequence joins TRBV20-1 and TRBJ2-6; 9 bases fit TRBD1. In germline, CDR1 is DFQATT, CDR2 SNEGSKA (reference sequence). The CDR3 loop spans 16 amino acids. With 6 bases clipped from V and 0 bases from J, the junction kept 6 bases outside the gene matches. CDR3 bases: TGCAGTGCGAGGGACAGGGTAACCTCTGGGGCCAACGTCCTGACTTTC. It encodes CSARDRVTSGANVLTF.